Below are 27 T cell receptor beta chains sequenced from a single sample in a study of spatial heterogeneity in lung cancer. Study-wide results and caveats: In tumors, expanded intratumoral alpha and beta TCR counts tracked mutation counts.

These TCRs' antigens remain unknown. TCRdb called the 5' RACE reads again in MiXCR, with one record for every CDR3 protein. This table has under 2,500 distinct CDR3 sequences, about 15% appearing once. Time point given: sample taken at primary tumor resection. The specimen was lung tumor tissue, collected at surgery. The origin of the receptors is a male donor with early-stage non-small cell lung cancer.

This clonotype occurred many times. The rearrangement uses TRBV20-1 and TRBJ2-7; D gene ambiguous. The V end lost 5 bases, the J end lost 4 bases, and 6 bases lay between the germline ends. The CDR3 runs to 10 residues. Germline CDR1 reads DFQATT; CDR2 reads SNEGSKA (reference sequence). For the CDR3, the DNA is TGCAGTGCTGAGGAGTACGAGCAGTACTTC. This encodes CSAEEYEQYF.

The table lists this clonotype with many counts. The V and J genes are TRBV7-2 and TRBJ1-3; tentatively, D is TRBD1 (5 bases). Germline CDR1 SGHTA, CDR2 FQGNSA. Deletions cut 1 base from V and 8 bases from J, with 15 bases between. This CDR3 comprises 15 residues. The CDR3 DNA reads TGTGCCAGCAGCTTAGATCTGGGGCGCGGAGACACCATATATTTT. Residues: CASSLDLGRGDTIYF.

This clonotype was recorded a few times. V is TRBV6-5 and J is TRBJ1-1; a possible D gene is TRBD1 (6 bases). Germline V CDR1 and CDR2: MNHEY, SVGAGI. V was pared by 5 bases and J by 3 bases, with 10 bases between. The CDR3 loop spans 13 amino acids. CDR3: CASSPTGYTEAFF. The CDR3 DNA is TGTGCCAGCAGTCCAACAGGGTACACTGAAGCTTTCTTT.

This clonotype is labeled large (0.1 to 1%). The CDR3 nucleotides read TGTGCCAGTAGTATAGCCGGGGAGCTGTTTTTT. It translates to CASSIAGELFF. V gene TRBV19 combines with J gene TRBJ2-2; D is undetermined. The CDR3 contains 11 residues. The germline CDR1 and CDR2 sequences are LNHDA and SQIVND (reference sequence). V lost 1 base, J lost 6 bases, and 0 bases lay in between.

This clonotype was seen many times. The chain couples TRBV30 to TRBJ1-5; possible D gene TRBD1, 6 bases. CDR3 length: 14 residues. V was clipped by 1 base and J by 9 bases, with 16 bases between them. CDR1 is GTSNPN and CDR2 is SVGIG in the germline V gene (reference sequence). This chain's CDR3 is CAWSEGGDGRPQHF. CDR3 nucleotide sequence: TGTGCCTGGAGTGAAGGGGGAGATGGGCGGCCCCAGCATTTT. The full variable domain, in which reference TRBV30 and TRBJ1-5 provide the parts outside the CDR3, is SQTIHQWPATLVQPVGSPLSLECTVEGTSNPNLYWYRQAAGRGLQLLFYSVGIGQISSEVPQNLSASRPQDRQFILSSKKLLLSDSGFYLCAWSEGGDGRPQHFGDGTRLSIL.

This clonotype is labeled medium-sized. The genes are TRBV4-3 and TRBJ2-1; D remains ambiguous. Trimming shortened V by 0 bases and J by 4 bases, and 16 bases separated the two germline ends. From germline, CDR1 is LGHNA and CDR2 YSLEER. The CDR3 totals 17 residues. CDR3 amino acids: CASSQDWSPLGYNEQFF. The DNA of the CDR3 is TGCGCCAGCAGCCAAGACTGGTCCCCCCTGGGGTACAATGAGCAGTTCTTC.

This clonotype has at least ten counts. The chain is built from TRBV6-2 or TRBV6-3 and TRBJ2-3; unclear D gene. V lost 7 bases and J 0 bases, leaving 8 bases between the germline ends. Germline V lookup: CDR1 MNHEY, CDR2 SVGEGT. This CDR3 contains 13 residues. The CDR3: CASTRASTDTQYF. As DNA, the CDR3 is TGTGCCAGCACTAGAGCTAGCACAGATACGCAGTATTTT.

Many counts were recorded for this clonotype. This rearrangement joins TRBV6-1 to TRBJ2-6; the D is unclear. Germline V CDR1 and CDR2: MNHNS, SASEGT. This CDR3 spans 17 amino acids. V dropped 4 bases and J dropped 0 bases, with 13 bases sitting between them. CDR3 residues: CASSVRVTSSGANVLTF. The CDR3 bases are TGTGCCAGCAGTGTCCGGGTTACCAGCTCTGGGGCCAACGTCCTGACTTTC.

By share, this clonotype ranks as medium-sized. The rearrangement joins TRBV5-1 to TRBJ1-1, with 7 bases matching TRBD1. Looked up from germline, CDR1 is SGHRS and CDR2 is YFSETQ. Trimming cost V 3 bases and J 1 base; bases outside gene matches: 3. The CDR3 is made up of 14 amino acids. In DNA, the CDR3 is TGCGCCAGCAGCTCGGGACAGCCGAACACTGAAGCTTTCTTT. Protein: CASSSGQPNTEAFF.

This clonotype is medium-sized in the sample. V and J are TRBV27 and TRBJ2-1; D is undetermined. Germline CDR1 is MNHEY and CDR2 is SMNVEV (reference sequence). V gave up 2 bases and J gave up 6 bases, with 8 bases separating them. The CDR3 is made up of 13 amino acids. The CDR3 sequence: CASSLTSVNEQFF. Written as DNA, the CDR3 is TGTGCCAGCAGTTTAACCTCGGTCAATGAGCAGTTCTTC.

The sample holds a few counts of this clonotype. V and J are TRBV2 and TRBJ1-2, with 7 bases fitting TRBD1. Germline V gives CDR1 SNHLY, CDR2 FYNNEI. This CDR3 is 16 amino acids long. J was trimmed by 4 bases and V by 5 bases; bases with no gene match: 13. The CDR3 region is CASSTSGTAISYGYTF. CDR3 DNA: TGTGCCAGCAGTACAAGCGGGACAGCTATTTCCTATGGCTACACCTTC.

The CDR3 DNA follows: TGTGCCAGCAGTTTATTTTACAGGGTAGAAAAACTGTTTTTT. The encoded protein is CASSLFYRVEKLFF. The chain has TRBV28 and TRBJ1-4, with D tentatively TRBD1 (6 bases). Germline assignment: CDR1 MDHEN and CDR2 SYDVKM. V was pared by 1 base and J by 8 bases, with 11 bases between. The CDR3 runs 14 residues.

This clonotype is deemed medium-sized (0.01 to 0.1%). The genes are TRBV21-1 and TRBJ2-7; TRBD2, the table's D call, lacks a check against the DNA. TRBV21-1 is recorded as a pseudogene. The CDR3 sequence is 14 residues long. This chain's CDR3 is CASSKTSGGYEQYF. The CDR3, as DNA: TGTGCCAGCAGCAAGACTAGCGGGGGCTACGAGCAGTACTTC.

This clonotype has just a few counts. This sequence joins TRBV10-3 and TRBJ2-1; no firm D call. This CDR3 contains 14 residues. Trimming pared 0 bases from V and 8 bases from J, leaving 11 bases between. The germline V gene has CDR1 ENHRY and CDR2 SYGVKD. CDR3 region: CAISESYQADEQFF. The CDR3 DNA follows: TGTGCCATCAGTGAGTCCTACCAAGCTGATGAGCAGTTCTTC.

This rearrangement joins TRBV5-1 to TRBJ2-2; D possibly corresponds to TRBD2 (5 bases). The V gene's germline CDR1 is SGHRS and CDR2 YFSETQ. V was pared by 5 bases and J by 0 bases, with 14 bases between. The CDR3 consists of 16 residues. The CDR3 spells CASRPPERANTGELFF. CDR3 DNA sequence: TGCGCCAGCAGGCCGCCTGAGAGGGCGAACACCGGGGAGCTGTTTTTT.

By frequency in the sample, this clonotype is medium-sized. This chain links TRBV6-6 with TRBJ2-6; D possibly matches TRBD1 or TRBD2 (5 bases each). V lost 8 bases and J lost 0, with 8 bases in between. The length of the CDR3 is 14 residues. Germline loops: CDR1 MNHNY, CDR2 SVGAGI (reference sequence). The CDR3 loop is CASGGPSGANVLTF. The CDR3 DNA reads as TGTGCCAGCGGGGGTCCCTCTGGGGCCAACGTCCTGACTTTC.

This clonotype is deemed medium-sized. The chain combines TRBV20-1 with TRBJ2-3, with D perhaps matching TRBD1 or TRBD2 (5 bases each). Germline V lookup: CDR1 DFQATT, CDR2 SNEGSKA (reference sequence). The CDR3 is 14 residues long. V was pared by 2 bases and J by 0 bases, with 9 bases between. The CDR3 bases are TGCAGTGCTAGAACCGGGGCTAGCACAGATACGCAGTATTTT. Its translation is CSARTGASTDTQYF.

Relative to its sample, this clonotype is medium-sized. The chain joins TRBV28 to TRBJ2-5; 10 bases agree with TRBD1. This CDR3 is built from 13 residues. The trim removed 7 bases at V and 4 bases at J, leaving 3 bases unmatched. Looked up from germline, CDR1 is MDHEN and CDR2 is SYDVKM. CDR3 sequence: CASTRDRGETQYF. In DNA, the CDR3 is TGTGCCAGCACCCGGGACAGGGGAGAGACCCAGTACTTC.

This clonotype is medium-sized within its sample. This chain links TRBV30 with TRBJ2-5; TRBD2 agrees at 7 bases. The CDR3 length is 12 residues. Trimming cost V 6 bases and J 6 bases; bases outside gene matches: 7. CDR1 and CDR2 (germline): GTSNPN, SVGIG (reference sequence). The chain's CDR3 is CACELGGKTQYF. The CDR3 nucleotides are TGTGCCTGCGAGTTGGGGGGGAAGACCCAGTACTTC.

In this sample, this clonotype is medium-sized. The chain employs TRBV5-1 and TRBJ2-7; D is possibly TRBD1 or TRBD2 (5 bases each). CDR1 is SGHRS, CDR2 YFSETQ, per germline. The CDR3 has 13 amino acids. V lost 4 bases, J lost 2 bases, and 10 bases lay in between. CDR3 region: CASSGDGTYEQYF. As DNA, the CDR3 is TGCGCCAGCAGCGGGGACGGAACCTACGAGCAGTACTTC.

This clonotype occurred many times. The chain joins TRBV9 to TRBJ2-1; perhaps TRBD2 as D (6 bases). V lost 6 bases to trimming and J lost 1 base, with 14 bases between them. This CDR3 is 15 amino acids long. Germline lookup yields CDR1 SGDLS and CDR2 YYNGEE. CDR3 residues: CASNLGGSSYNEQFF. For the CDR3, the DNA is TGTGCCAGCAACCTAGGAGGGAGTTCCTACAATGAGCAGTTCTTC.

This clonotype is medium-sized in the sample. The chain joins TRBV10-3 to TRBJ1-2; tentative D call: TRBD1 (5 bases). Germline V lookup: CDR1 ENHRY, CDR2 SYGVKD. The germline V and J ends were trimmed by 2 bases and 0 bases, with 13 bases remaining between them. The CDR3 totals 16 residues. Here the CDR3 DNA reads TGTGCCATCAGTGAGAGGGGCGCGGAAACTAACTATGGCTACACCTTC. It is translated as CAISERGAETNYGYTF.

The rearrangement uses TRBV20-1 and TRBJ1-5; D is possibly TRBD1 (5 bases). Germline V gene data show CDR1 as DFQATT and CDR2 as SNEGSKA (reference sequence). The CDR3 has 15 residues. V lost 1 base and J lost 5, with 15 bases in between. CDR3 amino acids: CSARASTGTDQPQHF. The CDR3 DNA follows: TGCAGTGCTAGAGCATCGACGGGGACCGATCAGCCCCAGCATTTT.

By proportion, this clonotype is medium-sized. V is TRBV3-2 and J is TRBJ1-6; whether TRBD1, the table's D call, matches the DNA was not checked. TRBV3-2 is a known pseudogene. The CDR3 runs 17 residues. The chain's CDR3 is CASSQDLRTGPYSPLHF. The CDR3, as DNA: TGTGCCAGCAGCCAAGACCTGCGGACAGGCCCGTACTCACCCCTCCACTTT.

Only a few counts were recorded for this clonotype. The chain recombines TRBV5-1 with TRBJ1-2; 10 nucleotides agree with TRBD1. Germline V gene sequence: CDR1 SGHRS, CDR2 YFSETQ. Unmatched junction bases numbered 4, after V lost 4 bases and J lost 4 bases. The CDR3 sequence is 14 residues long. The CDR3 spells CASSPGQGIYGYTF. The CDR3 DNA follows: TGCGCCAGCAGCCCGGGACAGGGGATCTATGGCTACACCTTC.

This clonotype appeared many times. This sequence joins TRBV7-2 and TRBJ1-5; TRBD1 aligns across 8 bases. V lost 5 bases to trimming and J lost 5 bases; unmatched junction nucleotides: 8. CDR1 is SGHTA, CDR2 FQGNSA, per germline. The CDR3 extends over 15 amino acids. CDR3 DNA sequence: TGTGCCAGCAGCAGATACAGGGGGATGGATCAGCCCCAGCATTTT. Amino acid sequence: CASSRYRGMDQPQHF.

By share, this clonotype ranks as large. The chain recombines TRBV9 with TRBJ2-5; D tentatively reads TRBD1 or TRBD2 (6 bases each). Trimming took off 5 bases at V and 2 bases at J, with 16 bases between the two ends. Germline V lookup: CDR1 SGDLS, CDR2 YYNGEE. The CDR3 is made up of 15 amino acids. CDR3 protein: CASSLIGGGQETQYF. In DNA, the CDR3 is TGTGCCAGCAGTTTAATTGGAGGGGGTCAAGAGACCCAGTACTTC. Full variable domain (outside the CDR3, taken from reference TRBV9 and TRBJ2-5): DSGVTQTPKHLITATGQRVTLRCSPRSGDLSVYWYQQSLDQGLQFLIQYYNGEERAKGNILERFSAQQFPDLHSELNLSSLELGDSALYFCASSLIGGGQETQYFGPGTRLLVL.